Below are 29 T cell receptor beta chains sequenced from a single sample in a study of T cell clonality in common variable immunodeficiency. The method was immunoSEQ multiplex PCR; TCRdb's version includes in-frame clones alone and lacks a portion of them. The record shows more than 55,000 clones for this sample, with no singletons present. The sample comprised peripheral blood mononuclear cells. The receptor source for this set is a person aged 18 to 75 in good health.

This clone has at least ten counts. With the read ending 3 residues before the CDR3 end, the germline J gene is used to fill in that end. This rearrangement joins TRBV20-1 to TRBJ2-5, with D possibly being TRBD2 (5 bases). CDR1 is DFQATT, CDR2 SNEGSKA, per germline (reference sequence). V lost 3 bases, J lost 2 bases, and 16 bases lay in between. This CDR3 has 15 residues. The DNA read from the CDR3 is TGCAGTGCTAGCCTCAACCTTCGACTACAAGAGACC. Translated: CSASLNLRLQET. The full CDR3 protein is CSASLNLRLQETQYF.

As to this clone: The CDR3 end is not reached by the read, which stops 3 residues before it; the germline J gene fills it in. V and J are TRBV19 and TRBJ1-5, with 10 bases fitting TRBD1. Per the germline V gene, CDR1 is LNHDA and CDR2 is SQIVND (reference sequence). J was trimmed by 6 bases and V by 5 bases; bases with no gene match: 7. CDR3 length: 15 amino acids. CDR3 DNA (partial): TGTGCCAGTAGTTCGCGGACAGGGGGGACTCAGCCC. Protein product: CASSSRTGGTQP. The entire CDR3 protein is CASSSRTGGTQPQHF. The variable domain in full, completed from reference TRBV19 and TRBJ1-5, reads DGGITQSPKYLFRKEGQNVTLSCEQNLNHDAMYWYRQDPGQGLRLIYYSQIVNDFQKGDIAEGYSVSREKKESFPLTVTSAQKNPTAFYLCASSSRTGGTQPQHFGDGTRLSIL.

This clone was recorded many times. The observed sequence ends 3 residues before the CDR3 terminus, with the missing tail filled in from the germline J gene. This chain links TRBV7-9 with TRBJ2-5; D not certain. V lost 5 bases and J lost 5, with 18 bases in between. CDR1 is SEHNR and CDR2 is FQNEAQ in the germline V gene (reference sequence). The CDR3 contains 15 residues. The part of the CDR3 DNA that was read is TGTGCCAGCAGCCGCTCGTCGATCCGTCAGGAGACC. Its translation is CASSRSSIRQET. The CDR3 in its entirety is CASSRSSIRQETQYF.

Many counts were recorded for this clone. The DNA ends 3 residues before the CDR3 does, and the rest of the CDR3 is filled in from the germline J gene. This chain uses TRBV28 with TRBJ2-3; TRBD1 aligns across 7 bases. The CDR3 consists of 17 residues. Trimming took 5 bases from V and 3 from J; bases not matched to a gene: 14. Germline V gene sequence: CDR1 MDHEN, CDR2 SYDVKM. Incomplete CDR3 DNA: TGTGCCAGCAGTCCTATTGGGACAGAATATAGGACAGATACG. It specifies CASSPIGTEYRTDT. The CDR3, in full, reads CASSPIGTEYRTDTQYF.

This clone was seen repeatedly, ten times or more. Read coverage stops 3 residues before the CDR3 terminus; the germline J gene supplies the remainder. The genes are TRBV27 and TRBJ1-5; D not certain. The germline gives CDR1 MNHEY, CDR2 SMNVEV (reference sequence). CDR3 length: 12 amino acids. V was pared by 5 bases and J by 4 bases, with 6 bases between. CDR3 DNA (partial): TGTGCCAGCAGTAGAGGTAATCAGCCC. This sequence encodes CASSRGNQP. The whole CDR3 reads CASSRGNQPQHF.

This clone was recorded many times. The read halts 3 residues ahead of the CDR3 end, with the missing end drawn from the germline J gene. The J gene is TRBJ1-4, the V gene TRBV4-2; no clear D. The CDR3 contains 16 residues. Trimming stripped 0 bases from V and 8 bases from J, with 16 bases between. The V gene's germline CDR1 is LGHNA and CDR2 YNFKEQ. The covered CDR3 bases are TGTGCCAGCAGCCAAGATTCCTCCTTACCCGGGGAAAAA. Translated, it gives CASSQDSSLPGEK. The whole CDR3 sequence is CASSQDSSLPGEKLFF.

This clone was seen many times. The read comes to an end 3 residues before the CDR3 does, leaving the germline J gene to fill in the end. The gene calls are TRBV19 and TRBJ2-4, with 9 bases fitting TRBD1. Germline CDR1 reads LNHDA; CDR2 reads SQIVND (reference sequence). Germline trimming cut 1 base from V and 4 bases from J; bases unmatched to any gene: 2. The CDR3 runs 15 residues. CDR3 DNA (partial): TGTGCCAGTAGTATAGGTGGACAGGGGAAAAACATT. It encodes CASSIGGQGKNI. The full CDR3 protein is CASSIGGQGKNIQYF.

The sample holds many counts of this clone. Read sequence stops 3 residues before the CDR3 end, and the germline J gene provides the missing end. The chain combines TRBV2 with TRBJ2-7, with TRBD2 identical over 9 bases. Germline CDR1 reads SNHLY; CDR2 reads FYNNEI. The CDR3 is made up of 16 amino acids. V was clipped by 3 bases and J by 2 bases; unmatched bases: 8. CDR3 DNA (partial): TGTGCCAGCAGTGAGCTGGTTGGCGGGAGGGCCTACGAG. Residues: CASSELVGGRAYE. The full CDR3 sequence reads CASSELVGGRAYEQYF.

This clone was observed many times. CDR3 region: CASSLGSGSYNEQFF. The CDR3 bases that were read are TGTGCCAGCAGTTTAGGGAGCGGGAGTTACAATGAG. This chain uses TRBV28 with TRBJ2-1; 8 nucleotides agree with TRBD2. With the read ending 3 residues before the CDR3 end, the germline J gene is used to fill in that end. The CDR3 runs to 15 residues. V lost 2 bases, J lost 4 bases, and 4 bases stayed unmatched. Germline V CDR1 and CDR2: MDHEN, SYDVKM.

This clone was observed many times. The CDR3 extends 3 residues past the end of the read, so its final part is completed from the germline J gene. The chain has TRBV9 and TRBJ2-2; weak D call: TRBD2 (6 bases). The CDR3 totals 14 residues. The germline V gene has CDR1 SGDLS and CDR2 YYNGEE. V lost 0 bases to trimming and J lost 3 bases, with 6 bases between them. Here the CDR3 reads CASSVGGDTGELFF. The CDR3 bases that were read are TGTGCCAGCAGCGTAGGGGGGGACACCGGGGAG.

The sample holds many counts of this clone. Read sequence stops 3 residues before the CDR3 end, and the germline J gene provides the missing end. The gene calls are TRBV12-3 or TRBV12-4 and TRBJ1-5; TRBD1 matches at 7 bases. V trimming: 6 bases; J trimming: 7 bases; junction bases outside the gene matches: 9. The CDR3 length is 14 residues. CDR3 DNA, as far as it was read: TGTGCCAGCAGCCCCGACAGGGCTGTACAGCCC. Its translation: CASSPDRAVQP. The complete CDR3 protein is CASSPDRAVQPQHF.

This clone was observed at least ten times. The read stops 3 residues short of the end of the CDR3; the missing end is completed from the germline J gene. The V call is TRBV18, the J call TRBJ2-7, with a possible D match to TRBD2 (6 bases). V gave up 6 bases and J gave up 6 bases, with 27 bases separating them. CDR1 and CDR2 (germline): KGHSH, LQKENI. The length of the CDR3 is 17 residues. The covered CDR3 bases are TGTGCCAGCTCGCCCGGTTTCGCGGGGAACTACGGGGCCGAG. Its protein product is CASSPGFAGNYGAE. The whole CDR3 sequence is CASSPGFAGNYGAEQYF.

Turning to this clone: The CDR3 end is not reached by the read, which stops 3 residues before it; the germline J gene fills it in. The V call is TRBV5-1, the J call TRBJ2-1, with D possibly TRBD2 on 6 matching bases. Germline CDR1 reads SGHRS; CDR2 reads YFSETQ. Trimming pared 3 bases from V and 6 bases from J, leaving 16 bases between. The CDR3 extends over 15 amino acids. CDR3 bases read: TGCGCCAGCAGCTCCTCCAACAGCGGGCCCAATGAG. Translated: CASSSSNSGPNE. The whole CDR3 reads CASSSSNSGPNEQFF.

This clone has a count of ten or more. The read finishes 3 residues shy of the CDR3 end, and the germline J gene is used to complete it. The gene calls are TRBV28 and TRBJ1-2; D remains ambiguous. Germline CDR1 and CDR2: MDHEN and SYDVKM. This CDR3 is built from 12 residues. The CDR3 loop is CASSLATGGYTF. CDR3 bases read: TGTGCCAGCAGTCTAGCAACGGGCGGC.

This clone appeared many times. The read halts 3 residues ahead of the CDR3 end, with the missing end drawn from the germline J gene. The chain is built from TRBV12-3 or TRBV12-4 and TRBJ2-5, with 10 nucleotides matching TRBD2. The CDR3 length is 17 residues. Losses at the gene ends were 5 bases for V and 5 bases for J; bases not matched to a gene: 14. CDR3 bases read: TGTGCCAGCAGTGCCCCCATCAGCGGGAGGGCCGGGGAGACC. It encodes CASSAPISGRAGET. The full CDR3 reads CASSAPISGRAGETQYF.

This clone was recorded a few times. A read error may explain this, as a much larger clone is one base away. Read data end 3 residues before the CDR3 end; the end is taken from the germline J gene. V gene TRBV11-2 combines with J gene TRBJ2-7; TRBD1 matches at 11 bases. V was clipped by 4 bases and J by 4 bases; unmatched bases: 3. The CDR3 sequence is 14 residues long. The germline CDR1 and CDR2 sequences are SGHAT and FQNNGV. Partial CDR3 DNA: TGTGCCAGCAGCTCAGGACAGGGGGCTTACGAG. It translates to CASSSGQGAYE. The complete CDR3 protein is CASSSGQGAYEQYF.

Ten or more counts support this clone. The sequenced fragment ends 3 residues before the CDR3 boundary, so the rest is inferred from the germline J gene. The sample holds other DNA sequences that translate to the same CDR3. The chain recombines TRBV30 with TRBJ2-2, with D perhaps matching TRBD2 (5 bases). The germline V gene encodes CDR1 GTSNPN and CDR2 SVGIG (reference sequence). The CDR3 loop spans 14 amino acids. CDR3 amino acids: CAWSVLKADGELFF. CDR3 DNA, as far as it was read: TGTGCCTGGAGCGTACTTAAAGCGGACGGAGAG.

The table lists this clone with many counts. Read data end 3 residues before the CDR3 end; the end is taken from the germline J gene. This chain links TRBV4-1 with TRBJ2-7; TRBD2 aligns across 10 bases. Germline assignment: CDR1 MGHRA and CDR2 YSYEKL. CDR3 length equals 18 residues. Trimming took 1 base from V and 1 from J; bases not matched to a gene: 10. CDR3 sequence: CASSQVWLSSGSSYEQYF. The covered CDR3 bases are TGCGCCAGCAGCCAAGTCTGGCTCTCTAGCGGGAGTTCCTACGAG.

This clone has a count of ten or more. The read terminates 3 residues before the CDR3 end, so the remaining end is supplied by the germline J gene. The rearrangement links TRBV5-1 to TRBJ2-4; TRBD2 matches 9 bases. V gave up 4 bases and J gave up 1 base; unmatched junction bases: 9. The germline V gene encodes CDR1 SGHRS and CDR2 YFSETQ. The CDR3 consists of 17 residues. CDR3 DNA, as far as it was read: TGCGCCAGCAGCCGACTAGCGGCAGCGAAGGCCAAAAACATT. It specifies CASSRLAAAKAKNI. The entire CDR3 is CASSRLAAAKAKNIQYF.

This clone appeared many times. The read terminates 3 residues ahead of where the CDR3 ends, so the germline J gene completes it. V usage is TRBV20-1 and J usage is TRBJ2-3, with 8 bases aligning to TRBD1. The CDR3 sequence is 15 residues long. CDR1 is DFQATT, CDR2 SNEGSKA, per germline (reference sequence). The ends lost 0 bases at V and 1 base at J; junction bases unmatched: 3. CDR3 residues: CSARDQDRGTDTQYF. The DNA read from the CDR3 is TGCAGTGCTAGAGATCAGGACAGGGGCACAGATACG.

Many counts were recorded for this clone. The read comes to an end 3 residues before the CDR3 does, leaving the germline J gene to fill in the end. The chain recombines TRBV20-1 with TRBJ2-3; 9 bases match TRBD2. The germline CDR1 and CDR2 sequences are DFQATT and SNEGSKA (reference sequence). V was pared by 4 bases and J by 2 bases, with 7 bases of the junction left unmatched. The CDR3 covers 15 residues. The CDR3 loop reads CSATFGTSYTDTQYF. Partial CDR3 DNA: TGCAGTGCTACCTTCGGGACTAGCTACACAGATACG.

This clone came up many times. The CDR3 end is not reached by the read, which stops 3 residues before it; the germline J gene fills it in. The chain uses TRBV28 and TRBJ2-1; 8 nucleotides agree with TRBD2. V trimming: 2 bases; J trimming: 4 bases; junction bases outside the gene matches: 7. The germline gives CDR1 MDHEN, CDR2 SYDVKM. The CDR3 length is 16 residues. This chain's CDR3 is CASSLGLAGIYNEQFF. Partial CDR3 DNA: TGTGCCAGCAGTTTAGGCCTAGCGGGCATATACAATGAG. The complete variable domain, with remaining parts taken from reference TRBV28 and TRBJ2-1, reads DVKVTQSSRYLVKRTGEKVFLECVQDMDHENMFWYRQDPGLGLRLIYFSYDVKMKEKGDIPEGYSVSREKKERFSLILESASTNQTSMYLCASSLGLAGIYNEQFFGPGTRLTVL.

This clone was detected ten times or more. The CDR3 is cut off 3 residues early in the read; its end comes from the germline J gene. The chain combines TRBV20-1 with TRBJ2-7, with D possibly being TRBD2 (5 bases). Germline CDR1 DFQATT, CDR2 SNEGSKA (reference sequence). The CDR3 consists of 14 residues. The germline V and J ends were trimmed by 2 bases and 1 base, with 12 bases remaining between them. The CDR3 loop is CSARPPSGSYEQYF. The CDR3 bases that were read are TGCAGTGCTAGACCCCCAAGCGGTTCCTACGAG.

This clone was seen ten or more times. The read ends 3 residues early relative to the CDR3; the germline J gene fills the gap. V usage is TRBV5-1 and J usage is TRBJ2-7; maybe TRBD1 (5 bases). Trimming left V 0 bases short and J 3 bases short, with 13 bases between. In germline, CDR1 is SGHRS, CDR2 YFSETQ. This CDR3 spans 15 amino acids. The CDR3 here is CASSLAPGSGYEQYF. Partial CDR3 DNA: TGCGCCAGCAGCTTGGCCCCAGGGTCGGGCTACGAG.

This clone was seen repeatedly, ten times or more. Read sequence stops 3 residues before the CDR3 end, and the germline J gene provides the missing end. V gene TRBV27 combines with J gene TRBJ2-3; the D gene is possibly TRBD2 (5 bases). The CDR3 has 15 residues. Germline V gene sequence: CDR1 MNHEY, CDR2 SMNVEV (reference sequence). Trimming cost V 5 bases and J 1 base, with 13 bases left between them. CDR3 bases read: TGTGCCAGCAGTCTACGACTAAGCGGCACAGATACG. Its translation is CASSLRLSGTDT. The CDR3 in its entirety is CASSLRLSGTDTQYF.

This clone was detected many times. Read data end 3 residues before the CDR3 end; the end is taken from the germline J gene. This chain links TRBV20-1 with TRBJ2-7; TRBD2 matches 11 bases. This CDR3 region has 15 residues. The germline CDR1 and CDR2 sequences are DFQATT and SNEGSKA (reference sequence). V lost 6 bases and J lost 0; bases outside the gene matches: 7. The CDR3 loop reads CSAVGLAGFSYEQYF. The sequenced part of the CDR3 DNA is TGCAGTGCAGTTGGACTAGCGGGTTTCTCCTACGAG.

The table lists this clone with many counts. Read data end 3 residues before the CDR3 end; the end is taken from the germline J gene. This rearrangement joins TRBV19 to TRBJ1-5; the D gene is possibly TRBD1 (6 bases). The V gene's germline CDR1 is LNHDA and CDR2 SQIVND (reference sequence). V was shortened by 2 bases and J by 0 bases, with 8 bases between the two germline ends. The CDR3 runs to 15 residues. The covered CDR3 bases are TGTGCCAGTAGTATATCAGGGGATAGCAATCAGCCC. Its protein is CASSISGDSNQP. The whole CDR3 reads CASSISGDSNQPQHF. Full variable domain (missing parts from reference TRBV19 and TRBJ1-5): DGGITQSPKYLFRKEGQNVTLSCEQNLNHDAMYWYRQDPGQGLRLIYYSQIVNDFQKGDIAEGYSVSREKKESFPLTVTSAQKNPTAFYLCASSISGDSNQPQHFGDGTRLSIL.

The table lists this clone with many counts. The CDR3 goes on 3 residues after the read ends, and that part is filled in from the germline J gene. The rearrangement links TRBV9 to TRBJ2-3; 9 nucleotides align to TRBD2. The germline V gene has CDR1 SGDLS and CDR2 YYNGEE. There are 16 residues in the CDR3. The V segment lost 1 base and the J segment 4 bases; nucleotides outside the gene matches: 7. Here the CDR3 reads CASSVQPSGTSDTQYF. The CDR3 DNA, read in part, is TGTGCCAGCAGCGTACAGCCTAGCGGGACATCAGATACG.

This clone was detected ten times or more. The read gets to within 3 residues of the CDR3 end, and the germline J gene fills in the rest. The chain combines TRBV18 with TRBJ1-4; TRBD1 aligns across 9 bases. The CDR3 extends over 14 amino acids. With 4 bases clipped from V and 3 bases from J, the junction kept 0 bases outside the gene matches. Germline V CDR1 and CDR2: KGHSH, LQKENI. CDR3 residues: CASSRTGANEKLFF. CDR3 DNA (partial): TGTGCCAGCTCACGGACAGGGGCTAATGAAAAA.